The 8 T cell receptor beta chains below come from one sample, sequenced in a study of blood T cells in healthy people across ages. PCR was performed a second time for about 6 to 12 cycles using a sample-barcoded 5' primer and a J-beta primer mix. MiXCR, run by TCRdb on the 5' RACE reads, gives a single entry per CDR3 protein. The sample lists about 830,000 distinct CDR3 sequences, under 80% occurring once. Sequences were obtained from blood. The origin of the receptors is a man younger than 45 in good health.

This clonotype was counted only a few times. The chain couples TRBV20-1 to TRBJ2-3, with 9 nucleotides matching TRBD1. There are 15 residues in the CDR3. Germline values: CDR1 DFQATT, CDR2 SNEGSKA (reference sequence). The junction had 8 bases not matched to a gene; V was cut back by 4 bases and J by 3 bases. The CDR3 protein is CSATTGTGITDTQYF. The CDR3 nucleotides are TGCAGTGCTACTACCGGGACAGGGATAACAGATACGCAGTATTTT.

The rearrangement joins TRBV4-3 to TRBJ2-5, with TRBD2 matching 8 bases. This CDR3 contains 15 residues. Germline V CDR1 and CDR2: LGHNA, YSLEER. The J segment lost 1 base and the V segment lost 2 bases, leaving 3 bases of the junction unmatched. CDR3 sequence reads: CASSQSAGVQETQYF. The CDR3 DNA sequence: TGCGCCAGCAGCCAATCAGCGGGGGTCCAAGAGACCCAGTACTTC.

J is TRBJ1-2 and V is TRBV29-1; a weak D match, TRBD1 (6 bases). CDR1 and CDR2 from the germline V gene are SQVTM and ANQGSEA. V was pared by 6 bases and J by 4 bases, with 9 bases between. This CDR3 comprises 11 residues. This CDR3 reads CSVGQPYGYTF. CDR3 DNA: TGCAGCGTAGGACAGCCCTATGGCTACACCTTC.

V and J are TRBV9 and TRBJ2-3; D is perhaps TRBD2 (7 bases). CDR1 is SGDLS and CDR2 is YYNGEE in the germline V gene. The CDR3 has 15 amino acids. The V gene lost 0 bases and the J gene lost 0 bases, with 8 bases spanning the gap. CDR3 DNA sequence: TGTGCCAGCAGCGTAGAGGGGGGGAGCACAGATACGCAGTATTTT. It specifies CASSVEGGSTDTQYF.

The chain uses TRBV29-1 and TRBJ2-1; a possible D gene is TRBD1 (6 bases). The J call may be wrong; the DNA end is better matched by TRBJ2-7. The CDR3 has 12 residues. Germline-derived CDR1 and CDR2 are SQVTM and ANQGSEA. The CDR3 nucleotides read TGCAGCGTTCTCCAGGGGACCTACGAGCAGTACTTC. Translation gives CSVLQGTYEQYF.

The chain has TRBV19 and TRBJ2-3; D may be TRBD2 (6 bases). V lost 3 bases and J 6 bases, leaving 16 bases between the germline ends. Per the germline V gene, CDR1 is LNHDA and CDR2 is SQIVND (reference sequence). The CDR3 has 15 amino acids. The CDR3 loop reads CASSIVGLLFDTQYF. CDR3 in DNA: TGTGCCAGTAGTATTGTGGGACTCCTTTTTGATACGCAGTATTTT. The entire variable domain, with the rest obtained from reference TRBV19 and TRBJ2-3, is as follows: DGGITQSPKYLFRKEGQNVTLSCEQNLNHDAMYWYRQDPGQGLRLIYYSQIVNDFQKGDIAEGYSVSREKKESFPLTVTSAQKNPTAFYLCASSIVGLLFDTQYFGPGTRLTVL.

The V call is TRBV28, the J call TRBJ2-5; 8 bases line up with TRBD1. The J call may be wrong; the DNA end is better matched by TRBJ2-7. This CDR3 has 15 residues. The germline V gene has CDR1 MDHEN and CDR2 SYDVKM. The CDR3, as DNA: TGTGCCAGCAGTTCACCCCCGGGACAGGAACACGAGCAGTACTTC. Its translation is CASSSPPGQEHEQYF.

J is TRBJ1-1 and V is TRBV25-1; D gene unclear. CDR3 size: 13 residues. Trimming cost V 1 base and J 1 base, with 4 bases left between them. The V gene's germline CDR1 is MGHDK and CDR2 SYGVNS. The CDR3 coding sequence is TGTGCCAGCAGTGAATCGGAGAACACTGAAGCTTTCTTT. It yields the protein CASSESENTEAFF.